Below, 29 T cell receptor beta chains from the same sample are listed, as sequenced in a study of CD8 T cells in ankylosing spondylitis. Each CDR3 protein gets one entry after TCRdb re-called the 5' RACE reads with MiXCR. The sample carries about 130,000 distinct CDR3 sequences, 9.3% recorded once. The sequenced sample was blood, either unsorted or a sorted T cell fraction (not recorded which). The receptor source for this set is a male donor with ankylosing spondylitis or in good health (not recorded which).

To note about this clonotype: The germline gene is not matched at one end of the junction; a read error may be the cause. This chain's CDR3 is CASSLGLPPYSEQFF. CDR3 nucleotide sequence: TGTGCCAGCAGCTTAGGACTCCCTCCGTACAGTGAGCAGTTCTTC. This chain links TRBV7-2 with TRBJ2-1; the D is unclear. Germline-derived CDR1 and CDR2 are SGHTA and FQGNSA. This CDR3 comprises 15 residues.

The chain couples TRBV30 to TRBJ1-5; D ambiguous. This CDR3 has 14 amino acids. Germline V gene lookup returns CDR1 GTSNPN and CDR2 SVGIG (reference sequence). The V gene lost 1 base and the J gene lost 9 bases, with 16 bases spanning the gap. CDR3 loop: CAWSARTPPGPQHF. The CDR3 coding sequence is TGTGCCTGGAGTGCGAGGACGCCACCAGGGCCCCAGCATTTT. The full variable domain, completed using reference TRBV30 and TRBJ1-5, is SQTIHQWPATLVQPVGSPLSLECTVEGTSNPNLYWYRQAAGRGLQLLFYSVGIGQISSEVPQNLSASRPQDRQFILSSKKLLLSDSGFYLCAWSARTPPGPQHFGDGTRLSIL.

For this clonotype: A much larger clone lies one base from this, so it may be a read error. The CDR3 sequence is CASTHGYQPQHF. In DNA, the CDR3 is TGTGCCAGCACCCACGGGTATCAGCCCCAGCATTTT. The chain carries TRBV12-3 or TRBV12-4 and TRBJ1-5; no definite D call. This CDR3 region has 12 residues. V lost 7 bases to trimming and J lost 5 bases, with 9 bases between them.

The chain has TRBV4-3 and TRBJ2-7; no reliable D call. This CDR3 is built from 13 residues. V was clipped by 0 bases and J by 1 base, with 4 bases between them. Germline lookup yields CDR1 LGHNA and CDR2 YSLEER. The CDR3 DNA reads TGCGCCAGCAGCCAAGAGTTGTCCTACGAGCAGTACTTC. Amino acids: CASSQELSYEQYF.

This clonotype occurred many times. The chain has TRBV5-1 and TRBJ2-6; D possibly matches TRBD1 or TRBD2 (5 bases each). CDR1 is SGHRS, CDR2 YFSETQ, per germline. The CDR3 loop spans 18 amino acids. Trimming cost V 3 bases and J 0 bases, with 16 bases left between them. CDR3: CASSSRGRESSGANVLTF. The CDR3 DNA sequence: TGCGCCAGCAGCTCGAGGGGCAGAGAGAGCTCTGGGGCCAACGTCCTGACTTTC.

This clonotype was counted ten times or more. The chain joins TRBV4-2 to TRBJ1-2; D perhaps matches TRBD1 (6 bases). V was shortened by 3 bases and J by 11 bases, with 13 bases between the two germline ends. The germline CDR1 and CDR2 sequences are LGHNA and YNFKEQ. The CDR3 covers 12 residues. The CDR3, as DNA: TGTGCCAGCAGCCAGGAACAGGGACCTTACACCTTC. Its translation is CASSQEQGPYTF.

In the case of this clonotype: Since a much larger clone is just one base distant, this may be a read error. The chain links TRBV6-2 or TRBV6-3 to TRBJ2-7, with D perhaps matching TRBD2 (5 bases). Trimming took 5 bases from V and 6 from J, leaving 14 bases between them. The length of the CDR3 is 13 residues. The germline CDR1 and CDR2 sequences are MNHEY and SVGEGT. The CDR3 nucleotides are TGTGCCAGCAGTATGCCTAGCCAATTCGAGCAGTACTTC. Translation: CASSMPSQFEQYF.

This clonotype was counted at least ten times. This chain uses TRBV29-1 with TRBJ2-1; D not certain. From germline, CDR1 is SQVTM and CDR2 ANQGSEA. Trimming pared 0 bases from V and 10 bases from J, leaving 13 bases between. The CDR3 extends over 13 amino acids. CDR3 protein: CSVEDRPGREQFF. Here the CDR3 DNA reads TGCAGCGTTGAAGATCGGCCCGGCAGGGAGCAGTTCTTC.

This clonotype was recorded many times. The CDR3 loop reads CASRRTGNYEQYF. The DNA of the CDR3 is TGTGCCAGCAGACGGACAGGGAACTACGAGCAGTACTTC. The J gene is TRBJ2-7, the V gene TRBV3-1; TRBD1 aligns across 8 bases. Per germline, CDR1 LGHDT and CDR2 YNNKEL (reference sequence). V gave up 6 bases and J gave up 3 bases; unmatched junction bases: 4. The CDR3 totals 13 residues.

This clonotype has a count of ten or more. This chain's CDR3 is CSARDREAETQYF. The DNA of the CDR3 is TGCAGTGCTAGGGACAGGGAGGCGGAGACCCAGTACTTC. The V gene is TRBV20-1, the J gene TRBJ2-5, with 8 bases fitting TRBD1. The CDR3 extends over 13 amino acids. V trimming: 3 bases; J trimming: 5 bases; junction bases outside the gene matches: 5. The V gene's germline CDR1 is DFQATT and CDR2 SNEGSKA (reference sequence).

This clonotype was counted a few times. The chain uses TRBV20-1 and TRBJ2-5; D might be TRBD2 (6 bases). CDR1 is DFQATT and CDR2 is SNEGSKA in the germline V gene (reference sequence). Trimming removed 2 bases from V and 4 bases from J, with 14 bases in between. This CDR3 has 14 residues. The CDR3: CSARIPGRGETQYF. Written as DNA, the CDR3 is TGCAGTGCTAGAATACCAGGGCGGGGAGAGACCCAGTACTTC.

This clonotype was recorded many times. The rearrangement links TRBV5-1 to TRBJ1-1; TRBD1 agrees at 8 bases. V lost 5 bases and J lost 1; bases outside the gene matches: 4. CDR3 length: 14 amino acids. Germline V gene lookup returns CDR1 SGHRS and CDR2 YFSETQ. As DNA, the CDR3 is TGCGCCAGCAGAACAGGGGGTGAGAACACTGAAGCTTTCTTT. Protein: CASRTGGENTEAFF.

This clonotype came up many times. The chain is built from TRBV10-3 and TRBJ2-3; 8 nucleotides agree with TRBD1. In germline, CDR1 is ENHRY, CDR2 SYGVKD. The CDR3 length is 14 residues. Unmatched junction bases numbered 5, after V lost 4 bases and J lost 5 bases. This CDR3 reads CAISGRGHKDTQYF. The CDR3 DNA sequence: TGTGCCATCAGTGGCAGGGGGCATAAAGATACGCAGTATTTT.

In this sample, this clonotype turned up many times. This chain connects TRBV19 to TRBJ2-6; 9 positions match TRBD1. Germline CDR1 reads LNHDA; CDR2 reads SQIVND (reference sequence). The ends lost 4 bases at V and 0 bases at J; junction bases unmatched: 4. The CDR3 is made up of 17 amino acids. The CDR3 region is CASSKGTGLSGANVLTF. DNA for the CDR3: TGTGCCAGTAGTAAGGGGACAGGGCTCTCTGGGGCCAACGTCCTGACTTTC.

A few counts support this clonotype. This chain joins TRBV5-1 and TRBJ2-7, with unresolved D. CDR3 size: 11 residues. The ends were cut back, 0 bases at V and 12 bases at J, with 10 bases in the middle. Germline loops: CDR1 SGHRS, CDR2 YFSETQ. CDR3 in DNA: TGCGCCAGCAGCTTGGGTCATGGACGGTACTTC. Translation gives CASSLGHGRYF.

The sample holds many counts of this clonotype. V is TRBV7-2 and J is TRBJ2-2; no clear D. This CDR3 spans 13 amino acids. The V gene's germline CDR1 is SGHTA and CDR2 FQGNSA. V was shortened by 1 base and J by 9 bases, with 9 bases between the two germline ends. The CDR3: CASSLEIGRELFF. The CDR3 nucleotides read TGTGCCAGCAGCTTAGAGATAGGTCGGGAGCTGTTTTTT.

This rearrangement joins TRBV7-2 to TRBJ1-5; D may be TRBD1 (5 bases). CDR3 length: 16 amino acids. Trimming cost V 0 bases and J 1 base, with 10 bases left between them. Germline V CDR1 and CDR2: SGHTA, FQGNSA. CDR3 sequence: CASSLAQGSSNQPQHF. The CDR3 DNA reads as TGTGCCAGCAGCTTAGCGCAGGGCTCGAGCAATCAGCCCCAGCATTTT. Full variable domain (rest looked up from reference TRBV7-2 and TRBJ1-5): GAGVSQSPSNKVTEKGKDVELRCDPISGHTALYWYRQSLGQGLEFLIYFQGNSAPDKSGLPSDRFSAERTGGSVSTLTIQRTQQEDSAVYLCASSLAQGSSNQPQHFGDGTRLSIL.

The chain couples TRBV18 to TRBJ2-1; D is ambiguous. The CDR3 sequence is 14 residues long. CDR1 is KGHSH and CDR2 is LQKENI in the germline V gene. Trimming shortened V by 1 base and J by 6 bases, and 10 bases separated the two germline ends. The CDR3 spells CASSPLSQANEQFF. As DNA, the CDR3 is TGTGCCAGCTCACCACTTTCGCAGGCCAATGAGCAGTTCTTC.

The table lists this clonotype with many counts. The rearrangement joins TRBV5-5 to TRBJ2-2; TRBD2 matches 10 bases. J lost 1 base, V lost 4 bases, and 7 bases had no gene match. Per the germline V gene, CDR1 is SGHKS and CDR2 is YYEKEE (reference sequence). The CDR3 is 17 amino acids. CDR3: CASSGLAGGLNTGELFF. CDR3 sequence (DNA): TGTGCCAGCAGCGGCTTAGCGGGAGGTTTGAACACCGGGGAGCTGTTTTTT.

The chain combines TRBV7-2 with TRBJ2-7; D perhaps matches TRBD2 (6 bases). Germline V gene lookup returns CDR1 SGHTA and CDR2 FQGNSA. This CDR3 has 13 amino acids. Between the trimmed V and J ends, which lost 8 bases and 7 bases, there was a span of 18 bases. CDR3: CASGSRGFGEQYF. In DNA form, the CDR3 reads TGTGCCAGCGGCTCCCGGGGGTTTGGGGAGCAGTACTTC.

This clonotype was recorded many times. The chain couples TRBV7-3 to TRBJ2-3, with 7 bases identical to TRBD2. This CDR3 contains 15 residues. V gave up 2 bases and J gave up 4 bases; unmatched junction bases: 6. Germline lookup yields CDR1 SGHTA and CDR2 FQGTGA. Here the CDR3 DNA reads TGTGCCAGCAGCTTAGGCGGGAGCTGGCCAGATACGCAGTATTTT. This sequence encodes CASSLGGSWPDTQYF. Complete variable domain (other parts from reference TRBV7-3 and TRBJ2-3): GAGVSQTPSNKVTEKGKYVELRCDPISGHTALYWYRQSLGQGPEFLIYFQGTGAADDSGLPNDRFFAVRPEGSVSTLKIQRTERGDSAVYLCASSLGGSWPDTQYFGPGTRLTVL.

The CDR3 region is CASSLDSRYYEQYF. As DNA, the CDR3 is TGTGCCAGCAGCTTAGATAGCAGATACTACGAGCAGTACTTC. This chain links TRBV7-2 with TRBJ2-7; D is ambiguous. Germline V gives CDR1 SGHTA, CDR2 FQGNSA. CDR3 length: 14 residues. Trimming shortened V by 1 base and J by 3 bases, and 10 bases separated the two germline ends. Drawing the rest from reference TRBV7-2 and TRBJ2-7, the complete variable domain is GAGVSQSPSNKVTEKGKDVELRCDPISGHTALYWYRQSLGQGLEFLIYFQGNSAPDKSGLPSDRFSAERTGGSVSTLTIQRTQQEDSAVYLCASSLDSRYYEQYFGPGTRLTVT.

V is TRBV6-5 and J is TRBJ2-4, with D possibly called TRBD1 or TRBD2 (5 bases each). CDR1 and CDR2 (germline): MNHEY, SVGAGI. This CDR3 is built from 15 residues. V gave up 0 bases and J gave up 1 base, with 7 bases separating them. The CDR3 coding sequence is TGTGCCAGCAGTTACTCGAGGGGTGCCAAAAACATTCAGTACTTC. Protein product: CASSYSRGAKNIQYF.

This clonotype showed up many times. This sequence joins TRBV29-1 and TRBJ2-2; D may be TRBD2 (5 bases). V lost 3 bases and J lost 5, with 10 bases in between. Germline V gene lookup returns CDR1 SQVTM and CDR2 ANQGSEA. CDR3 length: 13 residues. The CDR3 spells CSVDEGNTGELFF. The CDR3 coding sequence is TGCAGCGTTGACGAGGGAAATACCGGGGAGCTGTTTTTT.

This clonotype was counted many times. The chain is built from TRBV29-1 and TRBJ2-7; TRBD2 is a possible D gene (6 bases). This CDR3 comprises 13 residues. V was pared by 5 bases and J by 3 bases, with 14 bases between. CDR1 is SQVTM and CDR2 is ANQGSEA in the germline V gene. For the CDR3, the DNA is TGCAGCGTTCAGACTAGTTTCGGCTACGAGCAGTACTTC. Amino acid sequence: CSVQTSFGYEQYF.

In its sample, this clonotype was seen many times. This sequence joins TRBV5-1 and TRBJ2-1; D tentatively reads TRBD1 or TRBD2 (5 bases each). The V end lost 5 bases, the J end lost 8 bases, and 17 bases lay between the germline ends. Germline V gene lookup returns CDR1 SGHRS and CDR2 YFSETQ. This CDR3 has 14 residues. The CDR3 nucleotides read TGCGCCAGCAGTATCGGGGTAAAAGGGGATGAGCAGTTCTTC. It yields the protein CASSIGVKGDEQFF.

V usage is TRBV20-1 and J usage is TRBJ1-5, with D possibly TRBD1 on 6 matching bases. V lost 4 bases and J 4 bases, leaving 14 bases between the germline ends. In germline, CDR1 is DFQATT, CDR2 SNEGSKA (reference sequence). This CDR3 is 14 amino acids long. CDR3 amino acids: CSAKGTIGNQPQHF. The CDR3 DNA reads TGCAGTGCTAAGGGGACAATTGGTAATCAGCCCCAGCATTTT.

This clonotype came up a few times. The chain combines TRBV24-1 with TRBJ2-7, with D possibly being TRBD1 (6 bases). V was shortened by 8 bases and J by 1 base, with 11 bases between the two germline ends. The CDR3 runs 13 residues. Germline CDR1 and CDR2: KGHDR and SFDVKD. This chain's CDR3 is CATMGRGSYEQYF. As DNA, the CDR3 is TGTGCCACCATGGGCAGGGGATCCTACGAGCAGTACTTC.

This clonotype was recorded many times. This chain links TRBV20-1 with TRBJ2-7; unclear D gene. Germline-derived CDR1 and CDR2 are DFQATT and SNEGSKA (reference sequence). The CDR3 is 13 amino acids. With 7 bases removed from V and 3 bases from J, the gap between germline ends came to 16 bases. The CDR3 protein is CSVAHATNYEQYF. CDR3 bases: TGCAGTGTCGCCCACGCAACCAACTACGAGCAGTACTTC.